These T cell receptor beta chains were read from a single sample in a study of OX40 agonist ivuxolimab in advanced cancers. Produced via immunoSEQ multiplex PCR; TCRdb's table is partial and in-frame only. The sample has some 60,000 clones; 75% to 95% are singletons. This specimen was CD4+ or CD8+ T cells sorted from blood, taken in a trial of the OX40 agonist ivuxolimab. The receptors here all came from an adult with an advanced solid tumor such as melanoma, head and neck, liver or kidney cancer. CDR3s include the opening cysteine and the closing phenylalanine or tryptophan. A D gene is named only where the DNA matches it firmly. Size values are once, few and many counts, or a class for expanded clones, and some rows have none.

V gene	D gene	clone size	J gene	CDR3 DNA	CDR3 protein
TRBV29-1	.	.	TRBJ2-7	TGCAGCGTTTGGGAGGGGGACTACGAGCAGTACTTC	CSVWEGDYEQYF
TRBV11-3	TRBD2	.	TRBJ2-3	TGTGCCAGCAGCTGGCTTGGTTCTGGACTAGCGGTTAGCACAGATACGCAGTATTTT	CASSWLGSGLAVSTDTQYF
TRBV19	.	.	TRBJ1-1	TGTGCCAGTAGTATTCTGGGCGCTGAAGCTTTCTTT	CASSILGAEAFF
TRBV29-1	TRBD1	.	TRBJ2-7	TGCAGCGTTGAAGATTGGGAAGACAGGGGAGAAGCCTACGAGCAGTACTTC	CSVEDWEDRGEAYEQYF
TRBV13	TRBD2	.	TRBJ2-7	TGTGCCAGCAGCTTAGGGTCTAGCGGGAGTTACGGAGCCTACGAGCAGTACTTC	CASSLGSSGSYGAYEQYF
TRBV28	.	.	TRBJ2-2	TGTGCCAGCAGCCCCGCGTCGGAGGCCACGATGAACACCGGGGAGCTGTTTTTT	CASSPASEATMNTGELFF
TRBV4-1	.	.	TRBJ2-1	TGCGCCAGCAGCCATGAATACTCCTACAATGAGCAGTTCTTC	CASSHEYSYNEQFF
TRBV7-6	TRBD2	.	TRBJ2-3	TGTGCCAGCAGCTTAGAGCTGAAGGGACTAGCGGGGAACACAGATACGCAGTATTTT	CASSLELKGLAGNTDTQYF
TRBV4-2	TRBD2	.	TRBJ2-1	TGTGCCAGCAGCCAAGAGTTACTAGCGGACTACAATGAGCAGTTCTTC	CASSQELLADYNEQFF
TRBV5-4	TRBD1	.	TRBJ2-1	TGTGCCAGCAGCTTTGGACAGGCGGCCTACAATGAGCAGTTCTTC	CASSFGQAAYNEQFF
TRBV6-4	.	.	TRBJ1-5	TGTGCCAGCAGTGTGGGCACCGGACAGCCCCAGCATTTT	CASSVGTGQPQHF
TRBV5-6	.	.	TRBJ1-6	TGTGCCAGCAGCCTCCCCGGGACAACTAATTCACCCCTCCACTTT	CASSLPGTTNSPLHF
TRBV7-2	TRBD1	.	TRBJ2-2	TGTGCCAGCAGCTCCGGGCCGGGACAGGGAGGCACCGGGGAGCTGTTTTTT	CASSSGPGQGGTGELFF
TRBV7-8	.	.	TRBJ1-5	TGTGCCAGCAGCTTAGCAACGGGTTATAGCAATCAGCCCCAGCATTTT	CASSLATGYSNQPQHF
TRBV19	TRBD2	.	TRBJ2-1	TGTGCCAGTAGGCCCAGACTAGCGGCGGAGAGGAATGAGCAGTTCTTC	CASRPRLAAERNEQFF
TRBV6-1	TRBD1	.	TRBJ2-2	TGTGCCAGCGATGGGGACAGGGAGATTCGCGGGGAGCTGTTTTTT	CASDGDREIRGELFF
TRBV19	TRBD2	.	TRBJ2-3	TGTGCCAGTAGTACGGGGACTAGCGGGATATTAAATACGCAGTATTTT	CASSTGTSGILNTQYF
TRBV5-1	TRBD2	.	TRBJ2-3	TGCGCCAGCAGCACAGCTTTAGCGGGAGCCAGCACAGATACGCAGTATTTT	CASSTALAGASTDTQYF
TRBV27	.	once	TRBJ2-3	TGTGCCAGCAGTTTACGCACGGATGGAAATACGCAGTATTTT	CASSLRTDGNTQYF
TRBV10-1	TRBD2	once	TRBJ2-2	TGCGCCAGCAGTCAAAATAGCGGGGCCAAGGCCGGGGAGCTGTTTTTT	CASSQNSGAKAGELFF
TRBV6-5	TRBD2	.	TRBJ2-1	TGTGCCAGCAGTCCTTCTAGCGGGAGCTCCAATGAGCAGTTCTTC	CASSPSSGSSNEQFF
TRBV18	.	.	TRBJ1-1	TGTGCCAGCTCACCTCTAAACACTGAAGCTTTCTTT	CASSPLNTEAFF
TRBV9	.	medium-sized	TRBJ2-3	TGTGCCAGTAAGGGTAGACAAAGCACAGATACGCAGTATTTT	CASKGRQSTDTQYF
TRBV10-3	.	.	TRBJ1-2	TGTGCCATCATGGACGTGGGGGCATATGGCTACACCTTC	CAIMDVGAYGYTF
TRBV4-2	.	.	TRBJ2-1	TGTGCCAGCAGCCAAGATGCCTCCCCTGAGGGCCGTATATATGAGCAGTTCTTC	CASSQDASPEGRIYEQFF
TRBV28	.	few	TRBJ2-3	TGTGCCAGCATCTATAGCGGAGTCACAGATACGCAGTATTTT	CASIYSGVTDTQYF
TRBV27	TRBD2	once	TRBJ2-7	TGTGCCAGCAGTCTAGGACTAGCCCAAGAGCAGTACTTC	CASSLGLAQEQYF
TRBV19	.	.	TRBJ1-1	TGTGCCAGTAGCAACAATTTATGGGGGAGAATGAACACTGAAGCTTTCTTT	CASSNNLWGRMNTEAFF
TRBV4-2	.	.	TRBJ2-3	TGTGCCAGCAGCCAAGAGAGAGGTCGTGTCACAGATACGCAGTATTTT	CASSQERGRVTDTQYF
TRBV28	.	.	TRBJ2-2	TGTGCCAGCAGTTTAGGAACGGCAGCGAACACCGGGGAGCTGTTTTTT	CASSLGTAANTGELFF
TRBV5-1	.	.	TRBJ2-1	TGCGCCAGCAGCTTGGAGGCCAGCTCCTACAATGAGCAGTTCTTC	CASSLEASSYNEQFF
TRBV7-9	TRBD1	.	TRBJ2-5	TGTGCCAGCAGCTTACGGACAGGCGTCTTGGAGACCCAGTACTTC	CASSLRTGVLETQYF
TRBV19	.	.	TRBJ1-5	TGTGCCAGTAGCTGGACTGTAGATAGCAATCAGCCCCAGCATTTT	CASSWTVDSNQPQHF
TRBV28	.	few	TRBJ1-1	TGTGCCAGCAGTCCAACCGGTTACCGGGGCAAAATGAACACTGAAGCTTTCTTT	CASSPTGYRGKMNTEAFF
TRBV4-1	TRBD2	.	TRBJ2-4	TGCGCCAGCAGCCAAGTTGGTAGCGGGACCCAAAACATTCAGTACTTC	CASSQVGSGTQNIQYF
TRBV5-4	.	.	TRBJ1-1	TGTGCCAGCAGCTTGGCCCTCGGCGCGGAGGAGGCTTTCTTT	CASSLALGAEEAFF
TRBV5-1	.	.	TRBJ2-2	TGCGCCAGCAGGACAGATTCGGTGGCCGGGGAGCTGTTTTTT	CASRTDSVAGELFF
TRBV6-1	.	.	TRBJ2-7	TGTGCCAGCAGTGAAAGTCGCCCAGCCGTCTACGAGCAGTACTTC	CASSESRPAVYEQYF
TRBV2	.	.	TRBJ2-3	TGTGCCAGCAACCTACAGGGTAGCACAGATACGCAGTATTTT	CASNLQGSTDTQYF
TRBV6-5	TRBD2	.	TRBJ2-3	TGTGCCAGCAATCTAGCGGGAAGCACAGATACGCAGTATTTT	CASNLAGSTDTQYF
TRBV19	.	.	TRBJ2-7	TGTGCCAGTAGTGGGGCCCATGCCCCCTACGAGCAGTACTTC	CASSGAHAPYEQYF
TRBV19	TRBD1	.	TRBJ1-5	TGTGCCAGTAGTATAGATGGGGACAGGGTGTTTCAGCCCCAGCATTTT	CASSIDGDRVFQPQHF